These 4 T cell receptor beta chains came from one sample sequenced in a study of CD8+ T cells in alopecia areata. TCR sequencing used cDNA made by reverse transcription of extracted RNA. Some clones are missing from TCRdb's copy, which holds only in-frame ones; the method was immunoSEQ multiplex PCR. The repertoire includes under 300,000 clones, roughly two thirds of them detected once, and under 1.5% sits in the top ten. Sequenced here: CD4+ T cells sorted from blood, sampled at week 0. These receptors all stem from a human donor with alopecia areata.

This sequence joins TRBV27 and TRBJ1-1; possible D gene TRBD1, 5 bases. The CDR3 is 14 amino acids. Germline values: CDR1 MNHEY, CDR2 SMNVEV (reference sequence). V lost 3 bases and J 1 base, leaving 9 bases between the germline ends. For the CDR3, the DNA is TGTGCCAGCAGTTTCCGGGGCCCGAACACTGAAGCTTTCTTT. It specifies CASSFRGPNTEAFF.

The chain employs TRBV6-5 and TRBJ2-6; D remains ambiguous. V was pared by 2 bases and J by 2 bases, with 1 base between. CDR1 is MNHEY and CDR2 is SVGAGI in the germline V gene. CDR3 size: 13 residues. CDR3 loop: CASSYTGANVLTF. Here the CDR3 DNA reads TGTGCCAGCAGTTACACTGGGGCCAACGTCCTGACTTTC.

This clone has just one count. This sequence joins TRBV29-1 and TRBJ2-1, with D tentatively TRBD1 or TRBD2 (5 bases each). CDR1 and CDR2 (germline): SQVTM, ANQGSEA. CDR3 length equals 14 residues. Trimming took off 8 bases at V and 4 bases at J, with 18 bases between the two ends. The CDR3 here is CSTVGVQTYNEQFF. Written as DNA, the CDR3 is TGCAGCACTGTGGGGGTGCAGACTTACAATGAGCAGTTCTTC.

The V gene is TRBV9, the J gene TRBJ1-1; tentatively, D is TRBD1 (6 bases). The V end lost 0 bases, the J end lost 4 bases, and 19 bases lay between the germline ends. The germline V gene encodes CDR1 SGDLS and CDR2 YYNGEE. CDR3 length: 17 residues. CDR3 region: CASSVGGAGSGATEAFF. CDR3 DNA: TGTGCCAGCAGCGTAGGAGGGGCAGGGTCGGGGGCCACTGAAGCTTTCTTT.